The 21 T cell receptor beta chains presented below share a single source sample, sequenced in a study of blood T cell repertoires in COVID-19. Generated by immunoSEQ multiplex PCR, the TCRdb table keeps only in-frame clones and is missing some. The table lists almost 250,000 clones, about 82% of them singletons. Sequencing was carried out using PBMCs or T cells enriched from blood (not recorded which). All receptors derive from a woman in her fifties or sixties with acute COVID-19.

CDR3 residues: CASSVPTSGGPTDTQYF. Written as DNA, the CDR3 is TGTGCCAGCAGCGTTCCGACTAGCGGGGGGCCCACAGATACGCAGTATTTT. The genes are TRBV9 and TRBJ2-3; 13 bases match TRBD2. The CDR3 has 17 amino acids. Germline V gene lookup returns CDR1 SGDLS and CDR2 YYNGEE. V gave up 2 bases and J gave up 2 bases; unmatched junction bases: 5.

This chain links TRBV10-3 with TRBJ1-1; 8 bases agree with TRBD1. The CDR3 covers 15 residues. Germline loops: CDR1 ENHRY, CDR2 SYGVKD. V lost 6 bases and J lost 3; bases outside the gene matches: 9. The CDR3 region is CAIRRQGRIDTEAFF. The CDR3 DNA reads as TGTGCCATCAGGAGACAGGGGCGAATCGACACTGAAGCTTTCTTT.

This clone was picked up a small number of times. The chain couples TRBV7-6 to TRBJ2-1, with 10 positions matching TRBD2. The CDR3 consists of 18 residues. V shed 1 base and J 7 bases; nucleotides not matched to a gene: 13. Per the germline V gene, CDR1 is SGHVS and CDR2 is FNYEAQ. CDR3: CASSLESLAGAPGNEQFF. The CDR3 DNA reads TGTGCCAGCAGCTTAGAGTCCCTAGCGGGGGCTCCTGGTAATGAGCAGTTCTTC.

This chain uses TRBV25-1 with TRBJ2-5; 9 nucleotides agree with TRBD1. Losses at the gene ends were 3 bases for V and 5 bases for J; bases not matched to a gene: 4. CDR1 is MGHDK, CDR2 SYGVNS, per germline. This CDR3 comprises 14 residues. This chain's CDR3 is CASSDTGGAETQYF. The CDR3 coding sequence is TGTGCCAGCAGTGACACAGGGGGCGCTGAGACCCAGTACTTC.

For the CDR3, the DNA is TGTGCCAGCAGCCCAAATCTAGGTCCCTACGAGCAGTACTTC. It yields the protein CASSPNLGPYEQYF. This rearrangement joins TRBV4-2 to TRBJ2-7; D remains unclear. The CDR3 spans 14 residues. CDR1 and CDR2 from the germline V gene are LGHNA and YNFKEQ. V lost 4 bases to trimming and J lost 2 bases, with 12 bases between them.

The chain recombines TRBV15 with TRBJ1-2; possible D gene TRBD1, 6 bases. CDR1 and CDR2 from the germline V gene are LNHNV and YYDKDF (reference sequence). Trimming took 4 bases from V and 5 from J, leaving 11 bases between them. The CDR3 covers 13 residues. CDR3 in amino acids: CATSIAGAYGYTF. CDR3 DNA: TGTGCCACCAGCATCGCGGGGGCGTATGGCTACACCTTC.

V gene TRBV2 combines with J gene TRBJ2-7, with no clear D. Trimming took off 5 bases at V and 3 bases at J, with 5 bases between the two ends. The germline CDR1 and CDR2 sequences are SNHLY and FYNNEI. There are 11 residues in the CDR3. The CDR3 nucleotides are TGTGCCAGCAGTCGTGTCTACGAGCAGTACTTC. This translates into CASSRVYEQYF.

CDR3 in DNA: TGCGCCAGCAGCCAAGGACAGATTGGGCAGCCCCAGCATTTT. Amino acids: CASSQGQIGQPQHF. The rearrangement uses TRBV4-3 and TRBJ1-5, with D possibly matching TRBD1 (5 bases). Germline V lookup: CDR1 LGHNA, CDR2 YSLEER. CDR3 length: 14 residues. Trimming took off 1 base at V and 7 bases at J, with 11 bases between the two ends.

The chain combines TRBV20-1 with TRBJ1-2; no clear D. CDR1 is DFQATT, CDR2 SNEGSKA, per germline (reference sequence). Trimming removed 5 bases at V and 7 bases at J, with 11 bases between. This CDR3 spans 11 amino acids. CDR3: CSALGQFGYTF. The CDR3 bases are TGCAGTGCTCTAGGCCAATTTGGCTACACCTTC.

The rearrangement links TRBV7-3 to TRBJ2-1; TRBD2 matches at 7 bases. The germline V gene encodes CDR1 SGHTA and CDR2 FQGTGA. The trim removed 2 bases at V and 3 bases at J, leaving 1 base unmatched. There are 14 residues in the CDR3. The CDR3, as DNA: TGTGCCAGCAGCTTAGCGGGGGACTACAATGAGCAGTTCTTC. Protein product: CASSLAGDYNEQFF. Variable domain in full (rest from reference TRBV7-3 and TRBJ2-1): GAGVSQTPSNKVTEKGKYVELRCDPISGHTALYWYRQSLGQGPEFLIYFQGTGAADDSGLPNDRFFAVRPEGSVSTLKIQRTERGDSAVYLCASSLAGDYNEQFFGPGTRLTVL.

J is TRBJ2-3 and V is TRBV5-1, with D uncertain. V was pared by 1 base and J by 5 bases, with 5 bases between. This CDR3 has 12 amino acids. Germline CDR1 and CDR2: SGHRS and YFSETQ. In DNA form, the CDR3 reads TGCGCCAGCAGCTTGAGGAGAGATACGCAGTATTTT. It specifies CASSLRRDTQYF.

The rearrangement uses TRBV5-1 and TRBJ1-2; 7 nucleotides agree with TRBD1. Germline-derived CDR1 and CDR2 are SGHRS and YFSETQ. This CDR3 is built from 14 residues. Germline trimming cut 7 bases from V and 5 bases from J; bases unmatched to any gene: 11. The CDR3 loop reads CASSIRQGGYGYTF. In DNA, the CDR3 is TGCGCCAGCTCGATTCGACAGGGTGGGTATGGCTACACCTTC.

This chain connects TRBV9 to TRBJ1-4, with TRBD1 matching over 7 bases. This CDR3 is built from 15 residues. V was clipped by 4 bases and J by 3 bases; unmatched bases: 6. CDR1 is SGDLS and CDR2 is YYNGEE in the germline V gene. The chain's CDR3 is CASSQTGVPNEKLFF. Here the CDR3 DNA reads TGTGCCAGCAGCCAAACAGGGGTACCTAATGAAAAACTGTTTTTT.

The rearrangement joins TRBV7-8 to TRBJ2-5; tentative D call: TRBD1 (5 bases). The CDR3 extends over 14 amino acids. Between the trimmed V and J ends, which lost 5 bases and 1 base, there was a span of 11 bases. In germline, CDR1 is SGHVS, CDR2 FQNEAQ. CDR3 nucleotide sequence: TGTGCCAGCAGCCCAAGACAGCTCCAAGAGACCCAGTACTTC. Translating it yields CASSPRQLQETQYF. Full variable domain (outside the CDR3, taken from reference TRBV7-8 and TRBJ2-5): GAGVSQSPRYKVAKRGQDVALRCDPISGHVSLFWYQQALGQGPEFLTYFQNEAQLDKSGLPSDRFFAERPEGSVSTLKIQRTQQEDSAVYLCASSPRQLQETQYFGPGTRLLVL.

The J gene is TRBJ1-6, the V gene TRBV7-5. TRBV7-5 is labeled a pseudogene. There are 16 residues in the CDR3. The CDR3 bases are TGTGCCAGAAGCCCCCTTGGACTGCTACCTAATTCACCCCTCCACTTT. Translating it yields CARSPLGLLPNSPLHF.

The chain has TRBV5-6 and TRBJ1-2, with D uncertain. The V gene's germline CDR1 is SGHDT and CDR2 YYEEEE. V lost 1 base to trimming and J lost 2 bases, with 9 bases between them. The CDR3 length is 14 residues. CDR3 region: CASSLFPSNYGYTF. CDR3 DNA: TGTGCCAGCAGCTTGTTTCCGTCGAACTATGGCTACACCTTC.

This clone was seen more than once but under ten times. V and J are TRBV28 and TRBJ1-2; TRBD1 aligns across 10 bases. There are 15 residues in the CDR3. Per the germline V gene, CDR1 is MDHEN and CDR2 is SYDVKM. Trimming took 10 bases from V and 4 from J; bases not matched to a gene: 12. For the CDR3, the DNA is TGTGCCATCTCCCGGGGGACAGGGGTAACCTATGGCTACACCTTC. It yields the protein CAISRGTGVTYGYTF.

The chain is built from TRBV12-3 or TRBV12-4 and TRBJ2-5; D perhaps matches TRBD2 (6 bases). V lost 8 bases to trimming and J lost 5 bases, with 12 bases between them. The CDR3 runs to 12 residues. The DNA for the CDR3 is TGTGCCAGCGGTCCCGGGGGTGAGACCCAGTACTTC. It codes for CASGPGGETQYF.

The V gene is TRBV13, the J gene TRBJ2-3; 8 nucleotides line up with TRBD2. Germline V gene sequence: CDR1 PRHDT, CDR2 FYEKMQ (reference sequence). V was clipped by 0 bases and J by 6 bases; unmatched bases: 5. This CDR3 is built from 15 residues. The CDR3 region is CASSLGPGGGDTQYF. DNA of the CDR3: TGTGCCAGCAGCTTAGGCCCGGGGGGGGGCGATACGCAGTATTTT.

V usage is TRBV5-1 and J usage is TRBJ1-5, with no clear D. Deletions cut 4 bases from V and 0 bases from J, with 11 bases between. The CDR3 sequence is 15 residues long. Germline assignment: CDR1 SGHRS and CDR2 YFSETQ. The CDR3 sequence is CASSPSPSSNQPQHF. The CDR3 nucleotides read TGCGCCAGCAGCCCGTCTCCGTCTAGCAATCAGCCCCAGCATTTT.

The chain employs TRBV7-2 and TRBJ1-4; D unresolved. The V and J ends lost 7 bases and 6 bases respectively, with 15 bases between them. Germline CDR1 is SGHTA and CDR2 is FQGNSA. The CDR3 is made up of 14 amino acids. CDR3 loop: CASTPRGSHEKLFF. The CDR3 DNA reads as TGTGCCAGCACCCCGCGGGGTAGTCATGAAAAACTGTTTTTT.